This TCR beta chain derives from a study of T cells in Graves' hyperthyroidism and ophthalmopathy (dated by TCRdb to between 2017 and 2020). As for the study more broadly: Peripheral blood samples were taken at the time of initial diagnosis, prior to any treatment. To identify TCR V-J signatures that set the groups apart, the researchers used a discovery cohort of more than 95 patients, made up of some 41 with Graves' ophthalmopathy and some 60 with stable Graves' hyperthyroidism. An independent validation cohort of under 20 hyperthyroidism patients and 17 patients who later progressed to ophthalmopathy tested prospective prediction of ophthalmopathy. The 100 discovery patients were randomly split 7:3 into training and test sets. The study also compared thyroid tissue and blood T-cell repertoires from 6 or 7 Graves' hyperthyroidism patients. After blood sampling, hyperthyroidism patients were treated with methimazole at a starting dose of 30 mg daily, and ophthalmopathy patients were treated with high-dose intravenous methylprednisolone. According to the paper, TCR Vbeta CDR3 sequencing was carried out on over 130 peripheral blood samples, which came from approximately 43 ophthalmopathy, approximately 72 hyperthyroidism and roughly 17 progressor patients.

Points the paper makes about the study in general: A model built on a 13 V-J signature distinguished ophthalmopathy from stable hyperthyroidism, reaching 87.88% sensitivity and about 81% specificity in cross-validation and 80%/75% in testing. In validation, the model predicted progression to ophthalmopathy a median of about 6.5 months before onset, with approximately 71% sensitivity and just under 75% specificity. Sample size was not statistically predetermined, and blinding of investigators to group allocation was not performed. Blood samples also contained most of the expanded thyroid clonotypes (frequency above 0.001), which suggests that blood repertoires may reflect thyroid immune responses.

V loses 2 bases at its end and J loses 4 bases; junction bases beyond the gene matches: 10. Spanning cysteine to phenylalanine, the CDR3 consists of 17 amino acids. Only the CDR3 region is kept as DNA, spanning 51 bases read in frame from base 1. The germline V gene gives CDR1 as SGHVS and CDR2 as FNYEAQ. A note on this clonotype: Which antigen it targets is not known. The sample holds no much larger clone one base away, and base qualities are not on file.

Amplification of TCR beta CDR3 regions was carried out from RNA transcripts. The first round of RT-PCR for the TCR CDR3 was performed with the HTBI primer set and the Qiagen OneStep RT-PCR kit. A second multiplex PCR round built the libraries, followed by size selection and purification. Libraries were sequenced paired-end with 100 bp reads on an Illumina HiSeq2000. In the paper's pipeline: SOAPnuke was used to process the raw data, removing reads that contained adapters or uncalled bases, had a mean Phred below 15, or lacked an exact match to the constant primer or identifier. COPE v1.2.5 was used to merge the high-quality paired reads, and each unique nucleotide sequence was defined as a clonotype. MiTCR v1.1 was used to align the clonotypes against IMGT TRBV, TRBD and TRBJ reference segments. The analysis included only V-J combinations with a frequency above 0.0001, which together covered approximately 99% of the repertoires. The TCS score was defined as F50 (clonal expansion) divided by E x V (chaos), with BLOSUM62-based TCRdist calculated between CDR3 peptides within each V-J. Welch's t-statistics and random forest reduced around 510 V-J features to some 14, which were used in a naive Bayes classifier (R e1071). The similarity between thyroid and blood repertoires was quantified using the Morisita-Horn index. The raw public data were reprocessed by TCRdb itself: fastp quality trimming at Q25, MiXCR clonotype calling, in-frame beta chains only. Records with the same CDR3 protein are collapsed into one entry carrying the most frequent genes and DNA. Here the V and J calls rest on TCRdb's processing, not on the authors' analysis. Counted in this sample were roughly 840,000 distinct CDR3 sequences; roughly 37% of them appeared once. The ten largest clones represent more than 7% of the sample.

Graves' hyperthyroidism was defined as stable when no progression to ophthalmopathy occurred over 18 months of follow-up. Hyperthyroidism patients were aged 18 to 65 years and newly diagnosed, with disease duration of less than 2 months. Any patient with an uncontrolled infection, another autoimmune disease, pregnancy or lactation was excluded. Diagnoses were established on the basis of clinical symptoms, serum thyroxine and TRAb, thyroid ultrasound, and orbital computed tomography. PBMCs were isolated from 10 ml of fresh peripheral blood by Ficoll-Paque density gradient centrifugation. Total RNA was extracted with Trizol reagent, and quality was checked on an Agilent 2100 Bioanalyzer.

The chain employs TRBV7-6 and TRBJ2-5; TRBD2 lines up with 10 middle nucleotides. The sample taken for sequencing was blood. This clonotype was obtained from a man between 18 and 35 years old with Graves' hyperthyroidism. The DNA is as follows: TGTGCCAGCAGCTTATTTGCGGTGGCTAGCGGGAGAGAGACCCAGTACTTC. This translates into CASSLFAVASGRETQYF.